This T cell receptor (beta chain) appears in the sequencing data of a study of blood T cell repertoires in COVID-19 (TCRdb year 2020). Regarding the study in general: Samples covering the acute and convalescent phases of COVID-19 were provided by collaborators in the United States, Italy and Spain. Deeply sampled blood TCRbeta repertoires from subjects exposed to, actively infected with, or recovered from COVID-19 were included in the dataset. Sample metadata almost always included a de-identified subject ID, COVID-19 status, age in years and sex. Where available, HLA class I and class II types were obtained from metadata supplied by the sample provider rather than from assay-based typing. The repertoires were released in a freely available public database intended as a resource for research on the immune response to SARS-CoV-2. The prospective study material was composed of cDNA or gDNA derived from T cells, B-cell-depleted T cells, or PBMCs. The samples were drawn from two sources: the first 160 participants of the ongoing ImmuneRACE study, and fewer than 1,500 subjects contributed by 6 global collaborators.

TCRbeta CDR3 regions were amplified from genomic DNA using the immunoSEQ Assay, a bias-controlled multiplex PCR. The authors' analysis ran thus. Within the assay, amplification of reference gene primers was used to estimate how many nucleated cells each sample contained. To quantify the absolute abundance of each unique TCRbeta CDR3 rearrangement, sequence reads were collapsed and filtered. Productive Simpson clonality was computed per sample as the square root of Simpson's diversity index over productive rearrangements. TCRdb obtained this table from immuneACCESS and retained in-frame rearrangements with V and J assigned. These tables miss some clones; where compared with another copy, unresolved V genes account for less than half of the shortfall, and the remainder is unexplained. The D gene and trimming were derived from the DNA, and the V and J assignments and clone size from that table. The sample table holds 52,000 or so clones, of which about 83% were seen once. In total, the top ten clones hold 16% of the sample.

The trim is 1 base for V and 3 bases for J, with a gap of 7 bases between the germline ends. From cysteine to phenylalanine, the CDR3 is 13 amino acids long. Only the CDR3 part of the read is kept: 39 bases, read in frame from the first base. CDR1 and CDR2 are read off the germline V gene as SGDLS and YYNGEE. This clone appeared a few times. No antigen is known for it. Base qualities were left out, and no much larger clone turns up one base away. Overall study results and their limits: How much clinical and demographic metadata was included differed by source and by participant, and the metadata was provided uncurated.

Whole blood was collected in K2EDTA tubes by collaborating institutions according to the institutions' own protocols. Collaborator samples were shipped for TCRbeta analysis as frozen whole blood, isolated PBMCs, or DNA extracted from either sample type. Sequences were obtained from peripheral blood. The chain uses TRBV9 and TRBJ1-1; the D gene identity is not certain. This sequence was found in a man aged 40-50 years with acute or convalescent COVID-19. DNA sequence: TGTGCCAGCAGCGTAATCCCGGACACTGAAGCTTTCTTT. This encodes CASSVIPDTEAFF.